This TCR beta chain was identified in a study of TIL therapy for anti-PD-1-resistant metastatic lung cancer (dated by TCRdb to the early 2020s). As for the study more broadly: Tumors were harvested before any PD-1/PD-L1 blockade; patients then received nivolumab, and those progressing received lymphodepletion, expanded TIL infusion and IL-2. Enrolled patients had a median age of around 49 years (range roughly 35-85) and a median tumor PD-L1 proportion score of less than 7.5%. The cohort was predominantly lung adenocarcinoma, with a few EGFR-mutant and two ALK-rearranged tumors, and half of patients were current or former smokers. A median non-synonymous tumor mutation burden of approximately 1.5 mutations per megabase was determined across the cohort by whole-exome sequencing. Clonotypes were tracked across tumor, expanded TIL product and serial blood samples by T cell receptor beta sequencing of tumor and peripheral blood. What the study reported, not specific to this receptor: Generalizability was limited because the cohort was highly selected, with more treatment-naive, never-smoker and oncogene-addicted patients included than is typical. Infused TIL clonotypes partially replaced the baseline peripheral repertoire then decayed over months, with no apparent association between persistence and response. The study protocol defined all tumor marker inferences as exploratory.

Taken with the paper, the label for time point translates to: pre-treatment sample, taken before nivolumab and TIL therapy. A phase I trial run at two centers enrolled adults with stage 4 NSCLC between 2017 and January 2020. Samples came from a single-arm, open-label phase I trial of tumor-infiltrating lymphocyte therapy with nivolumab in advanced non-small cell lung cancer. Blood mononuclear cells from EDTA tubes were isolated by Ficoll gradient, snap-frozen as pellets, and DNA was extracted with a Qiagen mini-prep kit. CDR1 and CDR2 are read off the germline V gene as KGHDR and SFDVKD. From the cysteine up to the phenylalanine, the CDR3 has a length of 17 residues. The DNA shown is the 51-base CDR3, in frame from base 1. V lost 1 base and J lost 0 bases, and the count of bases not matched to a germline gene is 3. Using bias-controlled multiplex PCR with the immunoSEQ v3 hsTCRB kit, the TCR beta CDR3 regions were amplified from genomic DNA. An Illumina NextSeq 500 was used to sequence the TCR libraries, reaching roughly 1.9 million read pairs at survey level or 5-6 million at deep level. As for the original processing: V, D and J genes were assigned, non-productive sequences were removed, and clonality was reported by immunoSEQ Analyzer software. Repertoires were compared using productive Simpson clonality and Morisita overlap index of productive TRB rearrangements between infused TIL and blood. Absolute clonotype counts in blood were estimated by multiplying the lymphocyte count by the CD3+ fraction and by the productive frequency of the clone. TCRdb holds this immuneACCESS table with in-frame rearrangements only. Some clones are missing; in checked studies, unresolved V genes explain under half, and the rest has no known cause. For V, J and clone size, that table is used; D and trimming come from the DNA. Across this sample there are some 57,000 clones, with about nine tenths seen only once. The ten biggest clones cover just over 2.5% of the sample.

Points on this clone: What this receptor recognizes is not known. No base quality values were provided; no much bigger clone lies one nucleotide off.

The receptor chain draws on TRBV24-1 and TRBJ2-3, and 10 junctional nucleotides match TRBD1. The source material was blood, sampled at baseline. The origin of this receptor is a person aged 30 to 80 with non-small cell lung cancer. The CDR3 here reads CATSDLDRGPSTDTQYF. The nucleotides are TGTGCCACCAGTGATTTAGACAGGGGGCCTAGCACAGATACGCAGTATTTT.